These 27 T cell receptor beta chains originate from one sample sequenced in a study of shared clonotypes between healthy human individuals (dated by TCRdb to 2018 to 2021). Library generation was performed with the immunoSEQ multiplex PCR assay. TCRdb retrieved this table from immuneACCESS and kept in-frame rearrangements only. Not all clones are present; in checked studies, unresolved V genes account for under half, and no reason is known for the remainder. A total of 300,000 to 400,000 clones appear in this sample, less than 75% of them only once. About 9.4% of the sample is in the top ten clones. Sequenced sample: memory CD4+ T cells sorted from blood. Read against the paper, the sample's cell subset or site label means: CD45RA-negative fraction. These receptors were collected from a man younger than 45 in good health.

V usage is TRBV4-3 and J usage is TRBJ2-5, with D possibly TRBD1 on 6 matching bases. The CDR3 runs 15 residues. Trimming left V 0 bases short and J 2 bases short, with 10 bases between. Germline V lookup: CDR1 LGHNA, CDR2 YSLEER. CDR3 nucleotides: TGCGCCAGCAGCCAAGAGGGCAGGGGACAAGAGACCCAGTACTTC. Translated, it gives CASSQEGRGQETQYF.

The gene calls are TRBV9 and TRBJ1-3; D is possibly TRBD1 (5 bases). The CDR3 is 20 amino acids. Trimming pared 0 bases from V and 1 base from J, leaving 23 bases between. In germline, CDR1 is SGDLS, CDR2 YYNGEE. CDR3 in DNA: TGTGCCAGCAGCGTAGACCCCCCCGAAACCGGGACCGAGTCTGGAAACACCATATATTTT. This codes for CASSVDPPETGTESGNTIYF.

This clone was observed once. This chain connects TRBV5-1 to TRBJ1-2; 7 nucleotides agree with TRBD1. The junction had 7 bases not matched to a gene; V was cut back by 3 bases and J by 5 bases. CDR1 SGHRS and CDR2 YFSETQ come from the germline V gene. This CDR3 is 14 amino acids long. CDR3 DNA: TGCGCCAGCAGCTCAGACGGGACAGTATATGGCTACACCTTC. Amino acid sequence: CASSSDGTVYGYTF.

The chain employs TRBV5-1 and TRBJ2-3; 12 nucleotides align to TRBD2. V lost 2 bases to trimming and J lost 0 bases; unmatched junction nucleotides: 10. The CDR3 has 19 residues. Germline V gene sequence: CDR1 SGHRS, CDR2 YFSETQ. In DNA form, the CDR3 reads TGCGCCAGCAGCTTAGTAAGGCTAGCGGGAGGGCCTAGCACAGATACGCAGTATTTT. This gives the protein CASSLVRLAGGPSTDTQYF.

The rearrangement joins TRBV25-1 to TRBJ2-5, with a possible D match to TRBD1 (5 bases). The V and J ends lost 6 bases and 5 bases respectively, with 19 bases between them. Germline-derived CDR1 and CDR2 are MGHDK and SYGVNS. The CDR3 runs 15 residues. The CDR3 sequence is CASSTFVGLGETQYF. CDR3 nucleotides: TGTGCCAGCAGCACTTTTGTGGGGCTAGGGGAGACCCAGTACTTC.

The gene calls are TRBV5-5 and TRBJ2-1, with 16 bases lining up with TRBD2. Germline V gives CDR1 SGHKS, CDR2 YYEKEE (reference sequence). V was clipped by 0 bases and J by 9 bases; unmatched bases: 6. The CDR3 totals 17 residues. The CDR3 here is CASSLAGTSGRAGEQFF. The CDR3 coding sequence is TGTGCCAGCAGCTTGGCCGGGACTAGCGGGAGGGCCGGTGAGCAGTTCTTC.

This clone occurred a few times. The chain employs TRBV9 and TRBJ2-3; 9 bases map to TRBD2. V gave up 0 bases and J gave up 4 bases; unmatched junction bases: 12. The CDR3 runs to 18 residues. CDR1 and CDR2 (germline): SGDLS, YYNGEE. CDR3 nucleotides: TGTGCCAGCAGCGTAGACGCTGGGGCGGGAGGGCCAGCAGATACGCAGTATTTT. This gives the protein CASSVDAGAGGPADTQYF.

This clone was counted many times. This chain joins TRBV9 and TRBJ2-6, with D maybe TRBD1 (7 bases). CDR1 and CDR2 (germline): SGDLS, YYNGEE. V was shortened by 4 bases and J by 4 bases, with 15 bases between the two germline ends. The CDR3 consists of 16 residues. The CDR3 DNA follows: TGTGCCAGCAGCCCCCGGCAGGGGGGAGGGGCCAACGTCCTGACTTTC. Amino acid sequence: CASSPRQGGGANVLTF.

The chain links TRBV5-4 to TRBJ2-1, with 14 nucleotides matching TRBD2. With 0 bases clipped from V and 2 bases from J, the junction kept 4 bases outside the gene matches. Germline V gene data show CDR1 as SGHNT and CDR2 as YYREEE (reference sequence). The CDR3 extends over 18 amino acids. CDR3 loop: CASSLGGLAGVTYNEQFF. The CDR3 DNA sequence: TGTGCCAGCAGCTTGGGGGGACTAGCGGGAGTAACCTACAATGAGCAGTTCTTC.

This chain connects TRBV2 to TRBJ1-5, with D possibly being TRBD1 (6 bases). CDR3 size: 16 residues. The V gene lost 5 bases and the J gene lost 6 bases, with 20 bases spanning the gap. The germline V gene has CDR1 SNHLY and CDR2 FYNNEI. In DNA form, the CDR3 reads TGTGCCAGCAGTCAATCGACAGGAAGGGTGGGTCAGCCCCAGCATTTT. Protein sequence: CASSQSTGRVGQPQHF.

The CDR3 sequence: CASSLAGGGNNEQFF. For the CDR3, the DNA is TGTGCCAGCAGCTTGGCCGGTGGAGGGAACAATGAGCAGTTCTTC. The J gene is TRBJ2-1, the V gene TRBV5-4; D possibly corresponds to TRBD2 (6 bases). The CDR3 contains 15 residues. Per the germline V gene, CDR1 is SGHNT and CDR2 is YYREEE (reference sequence). V dropped 0 bases and J dropped 5 bases, with 12 bases sitting between them.

This rearrangement joins TRBV4-3 to TRBJ2-1; maybe TRBD2 (6 bases). This CDR3 contains 18 residues. Trimming stripped 4 bases from V and 7 bases from J, with 26 bases between. The germline V gene encodes CDR1 LGHNA and CDR2 YSLEER. The CDR3, as DNA: TGCGCCAGCAGCCTCGCGGGCCCCGGTGGTAGCGGTCATAATGAGCAGTTCTTC. It encodes CASSLAGPGGSGHNEQFF.

The chain carries TRBV9 and TRBJ2-2; D not resolved. This CDR3 is 14 amino acids long. V was pared by 0 bases and J by 6 bases, with 9 bases between. Germline assignment: CDR1 SGDLS and CDR2 YYNGEE. Here the CDR3 reads CASSVDPDAGELFF. For the CDR3, the DNA is TGTGCCAGCAGCGTAGATCCCGATGCCGGGGAGCTGTTTTTT.

The chain uses TRBV5-4 and TRBJ2-2; D might be TRBD1 (5 bases). Trimming cost V 5 bases and J 0 bases, with 11 bases left between them. Germline assignment: CDR1 SGHNT and CDR2 YYREEE (reference sequence). The length of the CDR3 is 15 residues. The DNA of the CDR3 is TGTGCCAGCAGTTATGGCAGGGCGAACACCGGGGAGCTGTTTTTT. It encodes CASSYGRANTGELFF.

This clone was counted a single time. The chain couples TRBV12-5 to TRBJ2-3; TRBD1 matches at 7 bases. V lost 3 bases to trimming and J lost 4 bases; unmatched junction nucleotides: 4. The CDR3 is 14 amino acids. Per the germline V gene, CDR1 is LGHNT and CDR2 is FRNRAP. The CDR3 spells CASGLGGKADTQYF. The CDR3 DNA reads as TGTGCTAGTGGTTTAGGGGGCAAAGCAGATACGCAGTATTTT. The variable domain in full, completed from reference TRBV12-5 and TRBJ2-3, reads DARVTQTPRHKVTEMGQEVTMRCQPILGHNTVFWYRQTMMQGLELLAYFRNRAPLDDSGMPKDRFSAEMPDATLATLKIQPSEPRDSAVYFCASGLGGKADTQYFGPGTRLTVL.

The chain is built from TRBV28 and TRBJ1-5; no clear D gene. V was clipped by 3 bases and J by 0 bases, with 6 bases between them. Germline values: CDR1 MDHEN, CDR2 SYDVKM. CDR3 size: 14 residues. The CDR3 DNA reads TGTGCCAGCAGTTTCTATGGTAGCAATCAGCCCCAGCATTTT. Amino acid sequence: CASSFYGSNQPQHF.

The rearrangement uses TRBV7-3 and TRBJ2-3, with D perhaps being TRBD1 or TRBD2 (5 bases each). Germline V lookup: CDR1 SGHTA, CDR2 FQGTGA. Between the trimmed V and J ends, which lost 5 bases and 5 bases, there was a span of 20 bases. This CDR3 has 16 amino acids. This chain's CDR3 is CASSAGTLHGGDTQYF. The CDR3 DNA reads as TGTGCCAGCAGCGCTGGGACCCTCCATGGGGGAGATACGCAGTATTTT.

The chain combines TRBV5-6 with TRBJ1-4, with D maybe TRBD1 (6 bases). The CDR3 sequence is 17 residues long. Germline CDR1 SGHDT, CDR2 YYEEEE. With 0 bases removed from V and 7 bases from J, the gap between germline ends came to 19 bases. The CDR3 DNA follows: TGTGCCAGCAGCTTGGGTGAGGCTGGGGGCGTGAGTGAAAAACTGTTTTTT. Amino acid sequence: CASSLGEAGGVSEKLFF.

The chain couples TRBV9 to TRBJ2-1; D is uncertain. This CDR3 has 16 amino acids. Germline loops: CDR1 SGDLS, CDR2 YYNGEE. Trimming cost V 3 bases and J 4 bases, with 17 bases left between them. Here the CDR3 reads CASSADLIPAYNEQFF. The CDR3 coding sequence is TGTGCCAGCAGCGCCGATTTAATTCCCGCTTACAATGAGCAGTTCTTC. The entire variable domain, with the rest obtained from reference TRBV9 and TRBJ2-1, is as follows: DSGVTQTPKHLITATGQRVTLRCSPRSGDLSVYWYQQSLDQGLQFLIQYYNGEERAKGNILERFSAQQFPDLHSELNLSSLELGDSALYFCASSADLIPAYNEQFFGPGTRLTVL.

The chain is built from TRBV5-1 and TRBJ2-5; 10 positions agree with TRBD2. Germline trimming cut 1 base from V and 5 bases from J; bases unmatched to any gene: 11. Germline V gives CDR1 SGHRS, CDR2 YFSETQ. The CDR3 is made up of 17 amino acids. CDR3 in DNA: TGCGCCAGCAGCTTGAGTATTGGACTAGCGGTCGCGGAGACCCAGTACTTC. Translation gives CASSLSIGLAVAETQYF.

This clone has a handful of counts. This chain uses TRBV7-9 with TRBJ2-5, with 13 bases lining up with TRBD2. This CDR3 region has 16 residues. V lost 5 bases to trimming and J lost 4 bases; unmatched junction nucleotides: 7. Germline V gene lookup returns CDR1 SEHNR and CDR2 FQNEAQ (reference sequence). CDR3 nucleotides: TGTGCCAGCAGCCAAGGACTAGCGGGAGTCTCAGAGACCCAGTACTTC. It translates to CASSQGLAGVSETQYF.

The gene calls are TRBV27 and TRBJ1-1, with 10 bases fitting TRBD1. The germline CDR1 and CDR2 sequences are MNHEY and SMNVEV (reference sequence). The junction had 6 bases not matched to a gene; V was cut back by 6 bases and J by 5 bases. The CDR3 runs to 14 residues. CDR3 sequence (DNA): TGTGCCAGCAGCTGGGACAGGGGTATGACTGAAGCTTTCTTT. It specifies CASSWDRGMTEAFF.

CDR3 DNA: TGTGCCAGCAGCAAAGCGGCGGGGGCGAGGAATCAGCCCCAGCATTTT. Its protein is CASSKAAGARNQPQHF. This rearrangement joins TRBV21-1 to TRBJ1-5. TRBV21-1 is listed as a pseudogene. The CDR3 is made up of 16 amino acids.

The chain recombines TRBV18 with TRBJ2-2; weak D call: TRBD2 (6 bases). V lost 3 bases and J lost 2, with 10 bases in between. The CDR3 has 15 residues. The germline V gene encodes CDR1 KGHSH and CDR2 LQKENI. CDR3 sequence (DNA): TGTGCCAGCTCACCGCGGAGGGGTAACACCGGGGAGCTGTTTTTT. Its protein is CASSPRRGNTGELFF.

The chain uses TRBV18 and TRBJ2-7; 11 nucleotides line up with TRBD2. The V gene's germline CDR1 is KGHSH and CDR2 LQKENI. V trimming: 0 bases; J trimming: 6 bases; junction bases outside the gene matches: 10. This CDR3 spans 17 amino acids. The CDR3 DNA follows: TGTGCCAGCTCACCACCGACTAGCGGGACGATAAGGGGCGAGCAGTACTTC. Translation gives CASSPPTSGTIRGEQYF.

This clone has at least ten counts. V gene TRBV5-1 combines with J gene TRBJ2-5; no definite D call. The V and J ends lost 4 bases and 0 bases respectively, with 7 bases between them. The CDR3 has 13 residues. CDR1 and CDR2 (germline): SGHRS, YFSETQ. As DNA, the CDR3 is TGCGCCAGCAGCCTAGACCACCAAGAGACCCAGTACTTC. Its translation is CASSLDHQETQYF. Together with reference TRBV5-1 and TRBJ2-5, the CDR3 gives the full variable domain: KAGVTQTPRYLIKTRGQQVTLSCSPISGHRSVSWYQQTPGQGLQFLFEYFSETQRNKGNFPGRFSGRQFSNSRSEMNVSTLELGDSALYLCASSLDHQETQYFGPGTRLLVL.

The genes are TRBV10-3 and TRBJ2-2, with TRBD1 matching over 11 bases. Germline-derived CDR1 and CDR2 are ENHRY and SYGVKD. The CDR3 totals 15 residues. The ends lost 11 bases at V and 5 bases at J; junction bases unmatched: 10. CDR3 region: CAVETGTGGTGELFF. For the CDR3, the DNA is TGTGCCGTAGAAACCGGGACAGGGGGAACCGGGGAGCTGTTTTTT.